These 9 T cell receptor beta chains came from one sample sequenced in a study of response to subunit inactivated influenza vaccine. TCRdb reprocessed the RT-PCR reads via MiXCR and lists one record per CDR3 protein. This table has 630,000 or so distinct CDR3 sequences, around 14% appearing once. The specimen comprised PBMCs from blood, sampled 12 days after vaccination. These receptors all come from a man between 50 and 59 years old who received an inactivated influenza vaccine.

This clonotype was seen a few times. V is TRBV20-1 and J is TRBJ2-4; D unresolved. This CDR3 spans 14 amino acids. Per the germline V gene, CDR1 is DFQATT and CDR2 is SNEGSKA (reference sequence). Trimming removed 5 bases from V and 8 bases from J, with 19 bases in between. CDR3 sequence reads: CSAQVGSSIDIQYF. CDR3 nucleotides: TGCAGTGCTCAGGTCGGCTCCAGCATAGACATTCAGTACTTC.

The chain has TRBV24-1 and TRBJ2-1; 9 bases are a match to TRBD2. Germline CDR1 KGHDR, CDR2 SFDVKD. The CDR3 is 15 amino acids. The V gene end was trimmed by 10 bases and the J gene end by 2 bases; junction bases not matched to a gene: 8. CDR3 sequence reads: CATGGGAGTYNEQFF. CDR3 coding DNA: TGTGCCACGGGCGGGGGGGCCGGGACCTACAATGAGCAGTTCTTC.

The chain employs TRBV7-2 and TRBJ2-1; 9 bases line up with TRBD2. This CDR3 region has 15 residues. Germline CDR1 and CDR2: SGHTA and FQGNSA. V trimming: 2 bases; J trimming: 9 bases; junction bases outside the gene matches: 8. CDR3 residues: CASSLRGGAMGEQFF. Here the CDR3 DNA reads TGTGCCAGCAGCTTACGCGGGGGGGCCATGGGTGAGCAGTTCTTC.

This clonotype has only a few counts. The chain has TRBV25-1 and TRBJ2-7, with D possibly matching TRBD2 (5 bases). V was clipped by 1 base and J by 0 bases, with 13 bases between them. The germline CDR1 and CDR2 sequences are MGHDK and SYGVNS. The CDR3 is 16 amino acids. CDR3 sequence (DNA): TGTGCCAGCAGTGAATCCGGATCCGGGAACTCCTACGAGCAGTACTTC. It yields the protein CASSESGSGNSYEQYF.

This clonotype was counted only a few times. The rearrangement links TRBV5-1 to TRBJ2-1, with TRBD2 as a possible D gene (5 bases). Germline assignment: CDR1 SGHRS and CDR2 YFSETQ. Trimming stripped 0 bases from V and 2 bases from J, with 6 bases between. This CDR3 comprises 14 residues. CDR3 bases: TGCGCCAGCAGCTTGGGAGCGGCCTACAATGAGCAGTTCTTC. Amino acid sequence: CASSLGAAYNEQFF.

This clonotype turned up a few times. The chain uses TRBV5-1 and TRBJ2-2; D gene uncertain. The CDR3 is 15 residues long. CDR1 is SGHRS and CDR2 is YFSETQ in the germline V gene. The V end was cut by 0 bases, the J end by 4 bases, with 10 bases between. Here the CDR3 DNA reads TGCGCCAGCAGCTTGGCCGTTTCGAGCACCGGGGAGCTGTTTTTT. Translating gives CASSLAVSSTGELFF.

The chain has TRBV14 and TRBJ2-3; a weak D match, TRBD2 (5 bases). Trimming took 2 bases from V and 5 from J, leaving 8 bases between them. This CDR3 is built from 13 residues. Germline lookup yields CDR1 SGHDN and CDR2 FVKESK. This CDR3 reads CASSQTGKDTQYF. The CDR3 DNA is TGTGCCAGCAGCCAAACCGGGAAAGATACGCAGTATTTT.

The CDR3 region is CASSGTDRGAVEQYF. The DNA of the CDR3 is TGTGCCAGCAGCGGAACGGACAGGGGAGCAGTCGAGCAGTACTTC. V and J are TRBV9 and TRBJ2-7; TRBD1 aligns across 9 bases. The CDR3 length is 15 residues. The V gene's germline CDR1 is SGDLS and CDR2 YYNGEE. Trimming at V came to 3 bases and at J to 6 bases, leaving 10 bases not matched to a gene.

The J gene is TRBJ2-7, the V gene TRBV27; D is possibly TRBD1 or TRBD2 (6 bases each). V gave up 3 bases and J gave up 2 bases, with 11 bases separating them. The CDR3 has 14 residues. Germline CDR1 is MNHEY and CDR2 is SMNVEV (reference sequence). CDR3 sequence: CASSFRGPAYEQYF. In DNA, the CDR3 is TGTGCCAGCAGTTTTCGGGGGCCGGCCTACGAGCAGTACTTC.